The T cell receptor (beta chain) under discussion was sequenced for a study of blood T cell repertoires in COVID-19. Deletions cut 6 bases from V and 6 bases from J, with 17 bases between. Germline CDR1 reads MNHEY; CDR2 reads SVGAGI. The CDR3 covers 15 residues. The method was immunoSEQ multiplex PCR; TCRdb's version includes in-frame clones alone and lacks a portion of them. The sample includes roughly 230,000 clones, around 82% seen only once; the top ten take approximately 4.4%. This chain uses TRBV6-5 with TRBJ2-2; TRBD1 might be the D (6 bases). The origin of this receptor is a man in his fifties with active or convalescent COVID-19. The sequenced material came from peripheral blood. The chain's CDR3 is CASRPRGWGPGELFF. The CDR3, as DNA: TGTGCCAGCAGACCCCGAGGGTGGGGGCCCGGGGAGCTGTTTTTT.